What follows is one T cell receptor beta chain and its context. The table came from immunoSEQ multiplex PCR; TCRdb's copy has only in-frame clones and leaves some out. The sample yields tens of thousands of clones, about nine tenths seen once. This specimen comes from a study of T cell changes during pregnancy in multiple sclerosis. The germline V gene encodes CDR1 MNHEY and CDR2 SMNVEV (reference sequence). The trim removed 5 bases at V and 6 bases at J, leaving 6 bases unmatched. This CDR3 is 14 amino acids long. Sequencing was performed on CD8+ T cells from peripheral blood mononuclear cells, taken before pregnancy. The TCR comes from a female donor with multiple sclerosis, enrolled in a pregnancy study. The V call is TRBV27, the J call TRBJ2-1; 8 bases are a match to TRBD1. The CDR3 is CASSGRGLGNEQFF. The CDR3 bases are TGTGCCAGCAGTGGCAGGGGGCTCGGCAATGAGCAGTTCTTC.